These 14 T cell receptor beta chains were sequenced from one sample in a study of T cells in Graves' hyperthyroidism and ophthalmopathy. Using RNA transcripts as the source, TCR beta CDR3 regions were amplified. The TCR CDR3 first-round RT-PCR relied on the HTBI primer set. Via MiXCR, TCRdb re-called the multiplex PCR reads, giving one row per CDR3 protein. The data contain around 620,000 distinct CDR3 sequences, 15% to 20% of them singletons. Sequenced input: blood. All receptors come from a young woman with Graves' hyperthyroidism.

At least ten counts were recorded for this clonotype. This chain joins TRBV19 and TRBJ2-3; no firm D call. Trimming shortened V by 5 bases and J by 6 bases, and 12 bases separated the two germline ends. CDR3 length equals 13 residues. Germline V gene lookup returns CDR1 LNHDA and CDR2 SQIVND (reference sequence). The CDR3 reads CASSESRSDTQYF. The CDR3 nucleotides are TGTGCCAGTAGTGAGAGTCGGTCGGATACGCAGTATTTT.

This clonotype was counted a few times. The chain joins TRBV7-3 to TRBJ2-3; TRBD2 matches at 9 bases. CDR1 is SGHTA, CDR2 FQGTGA, per germline. The junction had 12 bases not matched to a gene; V was cut back by 5 bases and J by 6 bases. The CDR3 spans 16 residues. The CDR3 is CASSQVQASGMDTQYF. CDR3 bases: TGTGCCAGCAGCCAAGTCCAGGCTAGCGGGATGGATACGCAGTATTTT.

This clonotype was seen ten or more times. This chain links TRBV27 with TRBJ1-2; tentatively, D is TRBD1 (6 bases). This CDR3 contains 13 residues. V gave up 8 bases and J gave up 3 bases, with 13 bases separating them. Per the germline V gene, CDR1 is MNHEY and CDR2 is SMNVEV (reference sequence). The CDR3 coding sequence is TGTGCCAGCGCCCCTGGGGGCCACTATGGCTACACCTTC. It is translated as CASAPGGHYGYTF.

At least ten counts were recorded for this clonotype. The chain combines TRBV2 with TRBJ2-1; a possible D gene is TRBD2 (6 bases). This CDR3 spans 10 amino acids. The V and J ends lost 10 bases and 5 bases respectively, with 6 bases between them. Looked up from germline, CDR1 is SNHLY and CDR2 is FYNNEI. CDR3 sequence: CATSDNEQFF. In DNA form, the CDR3 reads TGTGCCACTAGCGACAATGAGCAGTTCTTC. Together with reference TRBV2 and TRBJ2-1, the CDR3 gives the full variable domain: EPEVTQTPSHQVTQMGQEVILRCVPISNHLYFYWYRQILGQKVEFLVSFYNNEISEKSEIFDDQFSVERPDGSNFTLKIRSTKLEDSAMYFCATSDNEQFFGPGTRLTVL.

The genes are TRBV19 and TRBJ2-7, with 15 bases identical to TRBD2. This CDR3 is built from 15 residues. Germline assignment: CDR1 LNHDA and CDR2 SQIVND (reference sequence). Trimming took 9 bases from V and 3 from J; bases not matched to a gene: 6. Here the CDR3 reads CASGLAGGLRYEQYF. The CDR3 DNA reads as TGTGCCAGCGGACTAGCGGGAGGGCTCCGCTACGAGCAGTACTTC. The full variable domain, rest sourced from reference TRBV19 and TRBJ2-7, is DGGITQSPKYLFRKEGQNVTLSCEQNLNHDAMYWYRQDPGQGLRLIYYSQIVNDFQKGDIAEGYSVSREKKESFPLTVTSAQKNPTAFYLCASGLAGGLRYEQYFGPGTRLTVT.

The J gene is TRBJ1-2, the V gene TRBV6-5, with unresolved D. The V end was cut by 2 bases, the J end by 8 bases, with 15 bases between. CDR3 size: 14 residues. The germline CDR1 and CDR2 sequences are MNHEY and SVGAGI. CDR3 sequence: CASSYQQQTSGYTF. CDR3 bases: TGTGCCAGCAGTTACCAACAACAGACTTCGGGCTACACCTTC.

This clonotype was recorded at least ten times. The J gene is TRBJ2-2, the V gene TRBV6-1; 13 bases agree with TRBD2. V lost 4 bases and J lost 6; bases outside the gene matches: 8. The germline V gene encodes CDR1 MNHNS and CDR2 SASEGT. This CDR3 spans 17 amino acids. Here the CDR3 reads CASSAGTSGIRAGELFF. DNA of the CDR3: TGTGCCAGCAGTGCCGGGACTAGCGGGATCCGAGCCGGGGAGCTGTTTTTT.

This clonotype was observed at least ten times. This chain connects TRBV12-3 or TRBV12-4 to TRBJ2-1; no definite D call. The CDR3 is made up of 13 amino acids. Trimming left V 2 bases short and J 6 bases short, with 8 bases between. The CDR3 region is CASSLRTRNEQFF. DNA for the CDR3: TGTGCCAGCAGTTTAAGGACCCGCAATGAGCAGTTCTTC.

Of note for this clonotype: A read error may explain this, as a much larger clone is one base away. The chain recombines TRBV28 with TRBJ2-3; 7 positions match TRBD1. The germline gives CDR1 MDHEN, CDR2 SYDVKM. The CDR3 totals 13 residues. The CDR3 is CASRGQATGTQYF. CDR3 DNA: TGTGCCAGCAGAGGACAGGCGACAGGTACGCAGTATTTT. Full variable domain (remainder filled in from reference TRBV28 and TRBJ2-3): DVKVTQSSRYLVKRTGEKVFLECVQDMDHENMFWYRQDPGLGLRLIYFSYDVKMKEKGDIPEGYSVSREKKERFSLILESASTNQTSMYLCASRGQATGTQYFGPGTRLTVL.

The genes are TRBV29-1 and TRBJ2-7, with 7 positions matching TRBD1. CDR1 and CDR2 from the germline V gene are SQVTM and ANQGSEA. The CDR3 spans 13 residues. V was clipped by 6 bases and J by 2 bases; unmatched bases: 7. The CDR3, as DNA: TGCAGCGTCGAGGACAGGTTAGCCTACGAGCAGTACTTC. Protein product: CSVEDRLAYEQYF.

The chain uses TRBV12-3 or TRBV12-4 and TRBJ1-3; possibly TRBD1 for D (5 bases). V lost 6 bases, J lost 7 bases, and 16 bases lay in between. The CDR3 consists of 14 residues. This CDR3 is CASSTITGANTIYF. CDR3 bases: TGTGCCAGCAGCACAATTACCGGGGCGAACACCATATATTTT.

This clonotype was observed at least ten times. The genes are TRBV28 and TRBJ2-5; 9 nucleotides align to TRBD2. The CDR3 extends over 13 amino acids. Trimming at V came to 6 bases and at J to 2 bases, leaving 1 base not matched to a gene. The germline gives CDR1 MDHEN, CDR2 SYDVKM. CDR3 sequence reads: CASRAGGQETQYF. The CDR3 DNA reads as TGTGCCAGCAGAGCGGGAGGACAAGAGACCCAGTACTTC.

Concerning this clonotype: Since a much larger clone is just one base distant, this may be a read error. The rearrangement joins TRBV25-1 to TRBJ2-7; 9 bases map to TRBD1. Germline trimming cut 6 bases from V and 9 bases from J; bases unmatched to any gene: 12. CDR3 size: 14 residues. In germline, CDR1 is MGHDK, CDR2 SYGVNS. CDR3 region: CASRTPGQGSGQYF. The DNA for the CDR3 is TGTGCCAGCAGGACCCCGGGACAGGGCTCCGGGCAGTACTTC.

This clonotype has at least ten counts. This CDR3 is CASRRLAGDEQYF. The CDR3 region has the DNA TGTGCCAGCAGGCGGCTAGCGGGAGACGAGCAGTACTTC. This chain joins TRBV12-3 or TRBV12-4 and TRBJ2-7; 10 bases fit TRBD2. The length of the CDR3 is 13 residues. V was pared by 6 bases and J by 5 bases, with 4 bases of the junction left unmatched.